What follows are 28 T cell receptor beta chains derived from one specimen sequenced in a study of identifying expanded T cells in peripheral blood. Data came from immunoSEQ multiplex PCR; TCRdb stores just in-frame clones and leaves some out. The sample yields fewer than 130,000 clones, roughly 91% seen once. Sequencing was performed on blood. The source is a person between 18 and 75 years old in good health.

V usage is TRBV19 and J usage is TRBJ2-1, with 8 positions matching TRBD2. CDR1 and CDR2 from the germline V gene are LNHDA and SQIVND (reference sequence). After removal of 10 bases from V and 4 bases from J, the junction contained 12 bases not matched to a gene. The CDR3 is 15 residues long. The CDR3 region is CATSGGAGVYNEQFF. As DNA, the CDR3 is TGTGCCACCTCGGGGGGAGCGGGGGTTTACAATGAGCAGTTCTTC.

The chain uses TRBV4-3 and TRBJ1-2; no reliable D call. Trimming took off 0 bases at V and 8 bases at J, with 10 bases between the two ends. The CDR3 sequence is 13 residues long. Per the germline V gene, CDR1 is LGHNA and CDR2 is YSLEER. CDR3 nucleotide sequence: TGCGCCAGCAGCCAAGAGCTAGGCCAAGGCTACACCTTC. This gives the protein CASSQELGQGYTF.

This sequence joins TRBV7-2 and TRBJ1-3, with D possibly TRBD1 on 5 matching bases. The V end lost 5 bases, the J end lost 2 bases, and 16 bases lay between the germline ends. Looked up from germline, CDR1 is SGHTA and CDR2 is FQGNSA. The CDR3 has 16 amino acids. The chain's CDR3 is CASSGGGVGTGNTIYF. The CDR3 bases are TGTGCCAGCAGCGGCGGGGGAGTAGGAACTGGAAACACCATATATTTT.

This chain links TRBV19 with TRBJ1-1, with D unclear. Trimming shortened V by 6 bases and J by 0 bases, and 5 bases separated the two germline ends. Germline-derived CDR1 and CDR2 are LNHDA and SQIVND (reference sequence). This CDR3 has 12 residues. CDR3 residues: CASSFLNTEAFF. The CDR3 DNA reads TGTGCCAGTAGCTTTTTGAACACTGAAGCTTTCTTT.

The chain links TRBV28 to TRBJ1-2; D ambiguous. CDR3 size: 12 residues. V was clipped by 5 bases and J by 4 bases, with 8 bases between them. The germline gives CDR1 MDHEN, CDR2 SYDVKM. The CDR3 spells CASSPRSYGYTF. CDR3 sequence (DNA): TGTGCCAGCAGTCCGAGGTCCTATGGCTACACCTTC.

The V and J genes are TRBV2 and TRBJ2-3; D unclear. Trimming shortened V by 5 bases and J by 8 bases, and 5 bases separated the two germline ends. Germline loops: CDR1 SNHLY, CDR2 FYNNEI. The CDR3 has 10 amino acids. The CDR3 region is CASSYVTQYF. The CDR3 coding sequence is TGTGCCAGCAGTTACGTTACGCAGTATTTT. Full variable domain (outside the CDR3, taken from reference TRBV2 and TRBJ2-3): EPEVTQTPSHQVTQMGQEVILRCVPISNHLYFYWYRQILGQKVEFLVSFYNNEISEKSEIFDDQFSVERPDGSNFTLKIRSTKLEDSAMYFCASSYVTQYFGPGTRLTVL.

The chain employs TRBV19 and TRBJ2-3, with a tentative D call TRBD2 (6 bases). Trimming removed 7 bases at V and 2 bases at J, with 10 bases between. The germline CDR1 and CDR2 sequences are LNHDA and SQIVND (reference sequence). This CDR3 comprises 13 residues. CDR3 in amino acids: CASTEGPTDTQYF. The CDR3 region has the DNA TGTGCCAGTACGGAGGGACCCACAGATACGCAGTATTTT.

In DNA, the CDR3 is TGTGCCACCAGCAGAGATCGCCCAGGGTCAGGTCAGCCCCAGCATTTT. This translates into CATSRDRPGSGQPQHF. The chain carries TRBV15 and TRBJ1-5, with D possibly being TRBD1 (5 bases). Germline lookup yields CDR1 LNHNV and CDR2 YYDKDF (reference sequence). The CDR3 length is 16 residues. V lost 0 bases, J lost 6 bases, and 15 bases lay in between.

The rearrangement links TRBV18 to TRBJ2-2, with D possibly being TRBD2 (5 bases). Trimming removed 6 bases from V and 4 bases from J, with 18 bases in between. CDR1 and CDR2 from the germline V gene are KGHSH and LQKENI. The CDR3 contains 16 residues. CDR3 loop: CASSRHGDRSTGELFF. Written as DNA, the CDR3 is TGTGCCAGCTCCCGGCACGGGGATCGGAGCACCGGGGAGCTGTTTTTT.

The chain has TRBV10-3 and TRBJ2-1; 7 nucleotides line up with TRBD1. The CDR3 totals 13 residues. With 10 bases clipped from V and 6 bases from J, the junction kept 9 bases outside the gene matches. The germline V gene encodes CDR1 ENHRY and CDR2 SYGVKD. CDR3 nucleotide sequence: TGTGCCACGCTGCAGGGGGTCTCCAATGAGCAGTTCTTC. It encodes CATLQGVSNEQFF.

The rearrangement uses TRBV29-1 and TRBJ1-2; the D is unclear. The CDR3 contains 12 residues. Germline assignment: CDR1 SQVTM and CDR2 ANQGSEA. The V end was cut by 1 base, the J end by 4 bases, with 7 bases between. In nucleotides, the CDR3 is TGCAGCGTTGAAGGAAACCCCTATGGCTACACCTTC. Its translation: CSVEGNPYGYTF.

The V and J genes are TRBV2 and TRBJ2-3; the D is unclear. Germline-derived CDR1 and CDR2 are SNHLY and FYNNEI. This CDR3 is 13 amino acids long. Trimming stripped 11 bases from V and 6 bases from J, with 18 bases between. The CDR3 sequence is CAVSSTPGDTQYF. As DNA, the CDR3 is TGTGCCGTCAGCTCCACGCCCGGGGATACGCAGTATTTT.

V is TRBV6-1 and J is TRBJ1-1; D ambiguous. V lost 4 bases, J lost 6 bases, and 9 bases lay in between. This CDR3 region has 12 residues. Per the germline V gene, CDR1 is MNHNS and CDR2 is SASEGT. This CDR3 is CASSGSWPEAFF. CDR3 DNA: TGTGCCAGCAGTGGTTCATGGCCTGAAGCTTTCTTT.

The rearrangement uses TRBV7-2 and TRBJ2-3; 7 bases are shared with TRBD2. The CDR3 has 15 amino acids. V lost 0 bases to trimming and J lost 0 bases; unmatched junction nucleotides: 0. CDR1 is SGHTA and CDR2 is FQGNSA in the germline V gene. This CDR3 reads CASSLARGSTDTQYF. CDR3 nucleotide sequence: TGTGCCAGCAGCTTAGCGCGGGGGAGCACAGATACGCAGTATTTT.

The chain joins TRBV11-2 to TRBJ2-5; D may correspond to TRBD1 or TRBD2 (6 bases each). The germline V gene encodes CDR1 SGHAT and CDR2 FQNNGV. Trimming cost V 5 bases and J 1 base, with 17 bases left between them. The CDR3 has 16 residues. Here the CDR3 reads CASSPSDRGPQETQYF. CDR3 DNA: TGTGCCAGCAGCCCCTCGGACCGGGGGCCCCAAGAGACCCAGTACTTC.

Comments on this clone: The junction shows a germline mismatch at one end, possibly a read error. The gene calls are TRBV18 and TRBJ2-7, with D perhaps assigned TRBD1 or TRBD2 (5 bases each). CDR1 and CDR2 (germline): KGHSH, LQKENI. CDR3 length: 17 residues. The CDR3 coding sequence is TGTGCCAGCTCACCCAATCCTACCCCCTTTAACACCGCGGTGGGGGACTTC. It is translated as CASSPNPTPFNTAVGDF.

V usage is TRBV7-2 and J usage is TRBJ2-1; D ambiguous. With 5 bases removed from V and 4 bases from J, the gap between germline ends came to 15 bases. There are 15 residues in the CDR3. CDR1 is SGHTA, CDR2 FQGNSA, per germline. CDR3 coding DNA: TGTGCCAGCAGCCCAAGCCGGGCAAATTACAATGAGCAGTTCTTC. Amino acid sequence: CASSPSRANYNEQFF.

This clone was seen a single time. Here the CDR3 DNA reads TGTGCCAGCGGAATAACAGGGGGTGGCTATGGCTACACCTTC. This translates into CASGITGGGYGYTF. This chain uses TRBV2 with TRBJ1-2, with TRBD1 matching over 8 bases. This CDR3 has 14 amino acids. Trimming cost V 8 bases and J 4 bases; bases outside gene matches: 9. Germline V gene data show CDR1 as SNHLY and CDR2 as FYNNEI.

The V and J genes are TRBV6-1 and TRBJ2-3; D perhaps matches TRBD1 (5 bases). V dropped 11 bases and J dropped 1 base, with 13 bases sitting between them. CDR3 size: 13 residues. Germline V gives CDR1 MNHNS, CDR2 SASEGT. The DNA of the CDR3 is TGTGCCGCTAAGACAGACGGCACAGATACGCAGTATTTT. Translated: CAAKTDGTDTQYF.

The gene calls are TRBV7-9 and TRBJ1-2; TRBD1 matches at 8 bases. From germline, CDR1 is SEHNR and CDR2 FQNEAQ (reference sequence). With 5 bases clipped from V and 5 bases from J, the junction kept 7 bases outside the gene matches. The CDR3 spans 14 residues. Here the CDR3 reads CASSDSGGWYGYTF. DNA of the CDR3: TGTGCCAGCAGCGATTCAGGGGGCTGGTATGGCTACACCTTC.

This clone came up once. The rearrangement joins TRBV6-5 to TRBJ2-1, with 7 nucleotides matching TRBD1. Unmatched junction bases numbered 15, after V lost 4 bases and J lost 12 bases. CDR3 size: 15 residues. Germline V lookup: CDR1 MNHEY, CDR2 SVGAGI. CDR3 sequence: CASSLPTGWGMGQFF. The CDR3 nucleotides are TGTGCCAGCAGTTTGCCGACAGGGTGGGGAATGGGGCAGTTCTTC.

The chain recombines TRBV5-8 with TRBJ1-4; a possible D gene is TRBD1 (6 bases). The CDR3 length is 13 residues. Trimming removed 0 bases at V and 10 bases at J, with 10 bases between. The V gene's germline CDR1 is SGHTS and CDR2 YDEGEE. The CDR3 DNA reads as TGTGCCAGCAGCTTGGAGGGGGGGCCAAAACTGTTTTTT. It encodes CASSLEGGPKLFF.

The rearrangement uses TRBV13 and TRBJ2-2, with 8 bases aligning to TRBD2. Per germline, CDR1 PRHDT and CDR2 FYEKMQ (reference sequence). The J segment lost 3 bases and the V segment lost 5 bases, leaving 17 bases of the junction unmatched. This CDR3 has 19 amino acids. The DNA for the CDR3 is TGTGCCAGCAGCCAAACAGGACCGGCGGGGGGTCCCGACACCGGGGAGCTGTTTTTT. This translates into CASSQTGPAGGPDTGELFF.

The V gene is TRBV28, the J gene TRBJ2-7; D gene unclear. Trimming removed 3 bases at V and 3 bases at J, with 9 bases between. The CDR3 length is 13 residues. CDR1 is MDHEN and CDR2 is SYDVKM in the germline V gene. As DNA, the CDR3 is TGTGCCAGCAGTTTCTGGGGAAACTACGAGCAGTACTTC. Protein sequence: CASSFWGNYEQYF. Using reference TRBV28 and TRBJ2-7 for the parts outside the CDR3, the full variable domain is DVKVTQSSRYLVKRTGEKVFLECVQDMDHENMFWYRQDPGLGLRLIYFSYDVKMKEKGDIPEGYSVSREKKERFSLILESASTNQTSMYLCASSFWGNYEQYFGPGTRLTVT.

The chain couples TRBV7-2 to TRBJ1-5, with D possibly matching TRBD1 (6 bases). Germline V gene data show CDR1 as SGHTA and CDR2 as FQGNSA. CDR3 length equals 15 residues. V lost 3 bases and J 6 bases, leaving 15 bases between the germline ends. This chain's CDR3 is CASSFYRELSQPQHF. DNA for the CDR3: TGTGCCAGCAGCTTCTACAGGGAATTGAGTCAGCCCCAGCATTTT.

This clone was seen a handful of times. The V call is TRBV6-1, the J call TRBJ2-7, with D possibly matching TRBD2 (6 bases). CDR1 is MNHNS and CDR2 is SASEGT in the germline V gene. This CDR3 spans 15 amino acids. V lost 0 bases to trimming and J lost 1 base, with 10 bases between them. This CDR3 is CASSEASTSSYEQYF. For the CDR3, the DNA is TGTGCCAGCAGTGAAGCGTCGACTAGTTCCTACGAGCAGTACTTC.

Here the CDR3 DNA reads TGTGCCAGCAGCTTCATCGAGACCCAGTACTTC. This translates into CASSFIETQYF. The rearrangement joins TRBV11-1 to TRBJ2-5, with D uncertain. The germline V gene has CDR1 SGHAT and CDR2 FQDESV (reference sequence). Trimming removed 3 bases from V and 5 bases from J, with 4 bases in between. CDR3 length: 11 residues.

V and J are TRBV4-3 and TRBJ2-3; D unclear. The CDR3 contains 13 residues. The V gene's germline CDR1 is LGHNA and CDR2 YSLEER. V was clipped by 4 bases and J by 3 bases, with 8 bases between them. Here the CDR3 reads CASSLFRTDTQYF. The CDR3 DNA sequence: TGCGCCAGCAGCCTTTTCCGAACAGATACGCAGTATTTT.